The T cell receptor (beta chain) described here comes from a study of Ad26.COV2.S vaccination and SARS-CoV-2 variants. Trimming pared 5 bases from V and 4 bases from J, leaving 14 bases between. Germline V gene sequence: CDR1 MNHEY, CDR2 SVGAGI. This CDR3 has 15 residues. The treatment denotes: 15 to 20 received Ad26.COV2.S at low or high dose, single or two shots; about 5 received placebo; per-sample allocation not given. All samples were drawn on day 63, counting from the first vaccine or placebo injection. TCRdb's table, derived via immunoSEQ multiplex PCR, lists solely in-frame clones and lacks some. Of some 500,000 clones listed, approximately 92% are singletons.

The specimen was peripheral blood, collected in a trial of Ad26.COV2.S vaccine versus placebo. This clonotype was sampled from a person aged 18-65 years who received the Ad26.COV2.S COVID-19 vaccine or a placebo. The chain combines TRBV6-5 with TRBJ1-4, with D possibly matching TRBD1 (6 bases). The CDR3 sequence is CASSLNRVDNEKLFF. The CDR3 coding sequence is TGTGCCAGCAGTCTAAACAGGGTAGATAATGAAAAACTGTTTTTT.